This is a list of T cell receptor beta chains from one sample in a study of T cells in Graves' hyperthyroidism and ophthalmopathy. MiXCR was run by TCRdb on the multiplex PCR reads, yielding one entry per CDR3 protein. The repertoire holds 490,000 or so distinct CDR3 sequences, roughly a sixth seen once, with around 28% in the top ten. Sequences were obtained from blood. Receptors originate from a woman in her 30s with Graves' ophthalmopathy. Each CDR3 is given with its conserved first and last residue. The order of the fields is CDR3 protein, CDR3 DNA, V gene, D gene, J gene, clone size. A D gene is named only where the DNA matches it firmly. Clone size is given for some rows only: seen once, a few or many times, or a class if the clone is expanded.

CDR3 protein: CASSLGGGGAAYEQYF; CDR3 DNA: TGTGCCAGCAGCTTGGGGGGGGGGGGCGCCGCCTACGAGCAGTACTTC; V gene: TRBV11-2; D gene: NA; J gene: TRBJ2-7; clone size: NA
CDR3 protein: CASSLGSGGRGSDTQYF; CDR3 DNA: TGTGCCAGCAGCTTAGGGTCTGGCGGGAGGGGCTCAGATACGCAGTATTTT; V gene: TRBV7-3; D gene: TRBD2; J gene: TRBJ2-3; clone size: NA
CDR3 protein: CASSRSGGNEQFF; CDR3 DNA: TGTGCCAGTAGTAGGTCAGGTGGTAATGAGCAGTTCTTC; V gene: TRBV19; D gene: NA; J gene: TRBJ2-1; clone size: few
CDR3 protein: CSASVASEQYF; CDR3 DNA: TGCAGTGCTAGTGTCGCGAGCGAGCAGTACTTC; V gene: TRBV20-1; D gene: NA; J gene: TRBJ2-7; clone size: few
CDR3 protein: CSARGLAGPYEQYF; CDR3 DNA: TGCAGTGCTAGAGGACTAGCGGGACCCTACGAGCAGTACTTC; V gene: TRBV20-1; D gene: TRBD2; J gene: TRBJ2-7; clone size: many
CDR3 protein: CASSLRQGVHSPLHF; CDR3 DNA: TGTGCCAGCAGCTTACGGCAGGGGGTTCATTCACCCCTCCACTTT; V gene: TRBV7-2; D gene: TRBD1; J gene: TRBJ1-6; clone size: NA
CDR3 protein: CSANPGSDTQYF; CDR3 DNA: TGCAGTGCTAATCCCGGATCCGATACGCAGTATTTT; V gene: TRBV20-1; D gene: NA; J gene: TRBJ2-3; clone size: many
CDR3 protein: CASSLRADTGELFF; CDR3 DNA: TGTGCCAGCAGTTTAAGGGCGGACACCGGGGAGCTGTTTTTT; V gene: TRBV12-3/TRBV12-4; D gene: NA; J gene: TRBJ2-2; clone size: many
CDR3 protein: CASSQNPGQGADTQYF; CDR3 DNA: TGTGCCAGCAGCCAGAACCCGGGACAGGGCGCAGATACGCAGTATTTT; V gene: TRBV11-2; D gene: TRBD1; J gene: TRBJ2-3; clone size: many
CDR3 protein: CASSLGQGNSPLHF; CDR3 DNA: TGTGCCAGCAGCTTAGGACAGGGAAATTCACCCCTCCACTTT; V gene: TRBV13; D gene: NA; J gene: TRBJ1-6; clone size: many
CDR3 protein: CASSLEGPGQTSGRPTDTQYF; CDR3 DNA: TGTGCCAGCAGCTTAGAGGGTCCGGGACAGACTAGCGGGAGACCCACAGATACGCAGTATTTT; V gene: TRBV7-3; D gene: TRBD2; J gene: TRBJ2-3; clone size: many
CDR3 protein: CSASWLGNEQYF; CDR3 DNA: TGCAGTGCCTCCTGGCTTGGCAACGAGCAGTACTTC; V gene: TRBV20-1; D gene: NA; J gene: TRBJ2-7; clone size: many
CDR3 protein: CASSYLVGMRSTDTQYF; CDR3 DNA: TGTGCCAGCAGTTATCTTGTGGGCATGCGTAGCACAGATACGCAGTATTTT; V gene: TRBV6-5; D gene: NA; J gene: TRBJ2-3; clone size: NA
CDR3 protein: CVSSQDGRGDTEAFF; CDR3 DNA: TGTGTCAGCAGCCAAGATGGCAGAGGGGACACTGAAGCTTTCTTT; V gene: TRBV7-9; D gene: NA; J gene: TRBJ1-1; clone size: NA
CDR3 protein: CASRGTSVNNEQFF; CDR3 DNA: TGTGCCAGCAGAGGGACTAGCGTAAACAATGAGCAGTTCTTC; V gene: TRBV2; D gene: TRBD2; J gene: TRBJ2-1; clone size: NA
CDR3 protein: CARETSGRVMWYNEQFF; CDR3 DNA: TGTGCCAGGGAGACTAGCGGGAGAGTAATGTGGTACAATGAGCAGTTCTTC; V gene: TRBV28; D gene: TRBD2; J gene: TRBJ2-1; clone size: many
CDR3 protein: CASSHRQGLAGAEQYF; CDR3 DNA: TGTGCCAGCAGCCACCGACAAGGGCTAGCGGGAGCCGAGCAGTACTTC; V gene: TRBV3-1; D gene: TRBD2; J gene: TRBJ2-7; clone size: many
CDR3 protein: CASSYSPGITGELFF; CDR3 DNA: TGTGCCAGCAGTTACTCGCCAGGAATCACCGGGGAGCTGTTTTTT; V gene: TRBV6-6; D gene: NA; J gene: TRBJ2-2; clone size: NA
CDR3 protein: CATSDGLAGFHGELFF; CDR3 DNA: TGTGCCACCAGTGACGGACTAGCGGGATTTCACGGGGAGCTGTTTTTT; V gene: TRBV24-1; D gene: TRBD2; J gene: TRBJ2-2; clone size: few
CDR3 protein: CASTGGDLAGGDEQFF; CDR3 DNA: TGTGCCAGCACCGGCGGCGATCTAGCGGGAGGGGACGAGCAGTTCTTC; V gene: TRBV28; D gene: TRBD2; J gene: TRBJ2-1; clone size: NA
CDR3 protein: CASSLPGRSGANVLTF; CDR3 DNA: TGTGCCAGCAGTTTACCCGGCCGGTCGGGGGCCAACGTCCTGACTTTC; V gene: TRBV28; D gene: NA; J gene: TRBJ2-6; clone size: NA
CDR3 protein: CASSLEVTGELFF; CDR3 DNA: TGTGCCAGCAGCTTAGAGGTGACCGGGGAGCTGTTTTTT; V gene: TRBV28; D gene: NA; J gene: TRBJ2-2; clone size: many
CDR3 protein: CASRTSGSVDTQYF; CDR3 DNA: TGTGCCAGTAGGACTAGCGGGAGTGTGGATACGCAGTATTTT; V gene: TRBV19; D gene: TRBD2; J gene: TRBJ2-3; clone size: NA